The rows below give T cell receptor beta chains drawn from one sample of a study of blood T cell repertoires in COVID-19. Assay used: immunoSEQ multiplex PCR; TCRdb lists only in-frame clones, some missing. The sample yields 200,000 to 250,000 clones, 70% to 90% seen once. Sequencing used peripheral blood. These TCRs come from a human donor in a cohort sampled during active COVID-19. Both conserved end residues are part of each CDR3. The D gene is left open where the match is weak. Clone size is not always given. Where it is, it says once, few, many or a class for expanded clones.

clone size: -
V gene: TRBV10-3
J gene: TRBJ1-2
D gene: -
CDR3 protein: CAIFGLSRGYTF
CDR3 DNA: TGTGCCATCTTCGGTCTTTCTCGTGGCTACACCTTC

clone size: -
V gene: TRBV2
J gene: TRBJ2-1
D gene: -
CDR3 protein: CASSGTRNYNEQFF
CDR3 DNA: TGTGCCAGCAGTGGGACTCGGAACTACAATGAGCAGTTCTTC

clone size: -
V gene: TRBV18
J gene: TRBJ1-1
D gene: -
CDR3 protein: CASSPRFTEYTEAFF
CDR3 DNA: TGTGCCAGCTCACCACGCTTTACAGAGTACACTGAAGCTTTCTTT

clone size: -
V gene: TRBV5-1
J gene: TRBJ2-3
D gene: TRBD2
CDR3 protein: CASSLTSGRGTDTQYF
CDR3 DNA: TGCGCCAGCAGCTTGACTAGCGGGAGGGGCACAGATACGCAGTATTTT

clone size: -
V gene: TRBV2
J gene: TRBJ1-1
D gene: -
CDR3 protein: CASGAGTSWTEAFF
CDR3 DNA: TGTGCCAGCGGGGCAGGGACATCCTGGACTGAAGCTTTCTTT

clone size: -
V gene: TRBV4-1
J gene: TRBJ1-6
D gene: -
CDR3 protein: CASSQALQDNSPLHF
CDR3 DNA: TGCGCCAGCAGCCAAGCTCTACAGGATAATTCACCCCTCCACTTT

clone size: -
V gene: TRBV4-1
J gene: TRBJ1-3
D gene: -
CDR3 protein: CASSQAQIQVHSGNTIYF
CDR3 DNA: TGCGCCAGCAGCCAAGCCCAGATACAGGTTCACTCTGGAAACACCATATATTTT

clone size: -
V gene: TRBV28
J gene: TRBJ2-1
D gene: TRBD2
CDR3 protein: CASRLGSGDYNEQFF
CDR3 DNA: TGTGCCAGCCGTTTAGGGAGCGGGGATTACAATGAGCAGTTCTTC

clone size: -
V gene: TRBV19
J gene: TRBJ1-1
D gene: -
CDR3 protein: CASSIDRVVGSTEAFF
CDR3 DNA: TGTGCCAGTAGTATAGATCGTGTGGTTGGGAGCACTGAAGCTTTCTTT

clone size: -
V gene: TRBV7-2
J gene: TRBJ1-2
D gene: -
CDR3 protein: CASSLDSHYGYTF
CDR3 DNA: TGTGCCAGCAGCTTGGACAGCCACTATGGCTACACCTTC

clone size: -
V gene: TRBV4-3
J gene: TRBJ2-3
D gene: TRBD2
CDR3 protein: CASSQDRTRFAGDTQYF
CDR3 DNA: TGCGCCAGCAGCCAAGATCGGACTAGATTTGCCGGAGATACGCAGTATTTT

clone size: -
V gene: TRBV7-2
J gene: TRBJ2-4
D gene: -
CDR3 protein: CASSRLEGINIQYF
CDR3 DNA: TGTGCCAGCAGCCGCCTGGAGGGGATAAACATTCAGTACTTC

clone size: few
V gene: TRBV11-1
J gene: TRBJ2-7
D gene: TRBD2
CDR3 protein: CASSSDGLAGYEQYF
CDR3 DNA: TGTGCCAGCAGCTCCGATGGACTAGCGGGCTACGAGCAGTACTTC

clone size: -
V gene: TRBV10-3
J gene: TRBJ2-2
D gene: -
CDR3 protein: CAIRIHRAGTNTGELFF
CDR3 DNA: TGTGCCATCAGGATACACAGGGCCGGAACGAACACCGGGGAGCTGTTTTTT

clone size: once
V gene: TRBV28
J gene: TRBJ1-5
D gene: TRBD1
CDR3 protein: CASSLFDRGLGQPQHF
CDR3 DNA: TGTGCCAGCAGTTTATTCGACAGGGGGTTGGGTCAGCCCCAGCATTTT

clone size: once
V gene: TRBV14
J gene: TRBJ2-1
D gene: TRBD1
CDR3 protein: CASSPQLRRGQANYNEQFF
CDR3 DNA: TGTGCCAGCAGCCCACAGTTAAGAAGAGGACAGGCCAACTACAATGAGCAGTTCTTC

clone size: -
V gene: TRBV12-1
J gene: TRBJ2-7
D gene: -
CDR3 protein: CASSEQGGQGTGEQYF
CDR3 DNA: TGTGCCAGCAGCGAGCAGGGGGGCCAGGGGACGGGCGAGCAGTACTTC

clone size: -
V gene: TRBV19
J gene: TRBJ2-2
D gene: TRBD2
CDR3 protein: CASKEAGGSNTGELFF
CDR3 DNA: TGTGCCAGTAAGGAGGCGGGGGGTTCCAACACCGGGGAGCTGTTTTTT

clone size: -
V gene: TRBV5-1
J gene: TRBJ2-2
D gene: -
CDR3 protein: CASSLATGTSGELFF
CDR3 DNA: TGCGCCAGCAGCTTGGCGACAGGGACTTCCGGGGAGCTGTTTTTT

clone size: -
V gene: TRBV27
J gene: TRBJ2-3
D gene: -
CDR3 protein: CASSSRDTDTQYF
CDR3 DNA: TGTGCCAGCAGTTCCAGGGACACGGATACGCAGTATTTT

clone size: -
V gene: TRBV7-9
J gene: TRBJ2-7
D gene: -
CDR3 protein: CASSLAAGFNEQYF
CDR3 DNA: TGTGCCAGCAGCTTAGCGGCCGGGTTTAACGAGCAGTACTTC

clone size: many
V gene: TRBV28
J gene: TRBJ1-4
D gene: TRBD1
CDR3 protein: CASSSQGELDEKLFF
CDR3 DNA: TGTGCCAGCAGTTCACAGGGGGAGCTGGATGAAAAACTGTTTTTT

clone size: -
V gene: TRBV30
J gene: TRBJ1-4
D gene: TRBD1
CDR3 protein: CAWSAGGGQGVGEKLFF
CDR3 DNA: TGTGCCTGGAGTGCCGGAGGGGGACAGGGCGTAGGCGAAAAACTGTTTTTT

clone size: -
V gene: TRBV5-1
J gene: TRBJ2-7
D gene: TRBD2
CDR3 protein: CASSLTGTRDYEQYF
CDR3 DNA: TGCGCCAGCAGCCTAACCGGGACTAGGGACTACGAGCAGTACTTC

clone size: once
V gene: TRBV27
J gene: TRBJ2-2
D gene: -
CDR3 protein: CASTLRGPGTGELFF
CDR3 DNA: TGTGCCAGCACGCTAAGGGGTCCGGGCACCGGGGAGCTGTTTTTT

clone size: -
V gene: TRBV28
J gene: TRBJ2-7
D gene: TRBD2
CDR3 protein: CASSSPSGASYEQYF
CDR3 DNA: TGTGCCAGCAGTTCCCCTAGCGGGGCCTCCTACGAGCAGTACTTC

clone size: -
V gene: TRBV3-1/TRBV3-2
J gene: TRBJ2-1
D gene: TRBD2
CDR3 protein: CASSFRTSRGSYNEQFF
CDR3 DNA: TGTGCCAGCAGCTTCCGGACTAGCAGGGGCTCCTACAATGAGCAGTTCTTC

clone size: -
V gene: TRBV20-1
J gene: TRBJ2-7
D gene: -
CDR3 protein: CSAPQFDEQYF
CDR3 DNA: TGCAGTGCACCACAGTTCGACGAGCAGTACTTC

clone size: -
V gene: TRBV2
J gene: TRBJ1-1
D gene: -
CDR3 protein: CASRRGLNTEAFF
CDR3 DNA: TGTGCCAGCAGAAGGGGATTGAACACTGAAGCTTTCTTT

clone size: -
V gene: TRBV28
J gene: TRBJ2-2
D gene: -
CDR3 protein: CASSLTPTTGELFF
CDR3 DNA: TGTGCCAGCAGTTTAACACCGACTACCGGGGAGCTGTTTTTT

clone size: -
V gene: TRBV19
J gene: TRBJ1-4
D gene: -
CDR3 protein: CASSTPGHLEKLFF
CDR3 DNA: TGTGCCAGTAGTACGCCGGGACATCTTGAAAAACTGTTTTTT

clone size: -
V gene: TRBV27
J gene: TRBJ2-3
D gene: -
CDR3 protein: CASSLIGGPTDTQYF
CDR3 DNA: TGTGCCAGCAGTTTGATTGGAGGGCCCACAGATACGCAGTATTTT

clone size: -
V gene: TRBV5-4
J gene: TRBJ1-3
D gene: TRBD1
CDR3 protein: CASSRDRPNSGNTIYF
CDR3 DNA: TGTGCCAGCAGCCGGGACAGGCCAAACTCTGGAAACACCATATATTTT

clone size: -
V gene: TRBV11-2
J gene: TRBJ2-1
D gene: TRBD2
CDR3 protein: CASSFPPSGNKGEEQFF
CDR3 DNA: TGTGCCAGCAGCTTCCCGCCTAGCGGGAACAAAGGAGAGGAGCAGTTCTTC

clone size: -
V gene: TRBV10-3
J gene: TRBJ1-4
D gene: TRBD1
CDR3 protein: CAITRGQGGALFF
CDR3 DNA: TGTGCCATCACACGAGGACAGGGAGGCGCACTGTTTTTT

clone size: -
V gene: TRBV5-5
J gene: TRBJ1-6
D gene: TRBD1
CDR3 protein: CASSLNPGQGGGSPLHF
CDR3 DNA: TGTGCCAGCAGCTTGAACCCGGGACAGGGGGGAGGTTCACCCCTCCACTTT

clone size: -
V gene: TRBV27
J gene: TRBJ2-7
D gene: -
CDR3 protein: CASTLDQAPEQYF
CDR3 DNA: TGTGCCAGCACCTTAGACCAGGCCCCCGAGCAGTACTTC

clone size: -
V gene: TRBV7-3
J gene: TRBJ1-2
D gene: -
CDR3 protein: CASSLTGGRGGGYTF
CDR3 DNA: TGTGCCAGCAGCTTAACTGGGGGGAGAGGAGGCGGCTACACCTTC

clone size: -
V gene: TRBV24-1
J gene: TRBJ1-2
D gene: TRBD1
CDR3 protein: CATRSQTGGEGYTF
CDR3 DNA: TGTGCCACCAGATCACAAACAGGGGGCGAGGGCTACACCTTC

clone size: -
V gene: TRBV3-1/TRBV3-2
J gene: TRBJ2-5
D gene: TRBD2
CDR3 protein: CASSTWTSGRRETQYF
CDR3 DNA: TGTGCCAGCAGCACCTGGACTAGCGGGAGGCGGGAGACCCAGTACTTC

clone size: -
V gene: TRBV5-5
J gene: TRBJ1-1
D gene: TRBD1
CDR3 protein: CASSLAPGQGGNTEAFF
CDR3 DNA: TGTGCCAGCAGCTTGGCACCGGGACAGGGGGGGAACACTGAAGCTTTCTTT

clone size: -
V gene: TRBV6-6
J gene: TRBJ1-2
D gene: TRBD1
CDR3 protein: CASSSGQGNYGYTF
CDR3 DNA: TGTGCCAGCAGTTCCGGACAGGGGAACTATGGCTACACCTTC

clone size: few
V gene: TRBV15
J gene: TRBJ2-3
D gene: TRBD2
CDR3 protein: CATSTRTSGSSDTQYF
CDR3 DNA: TGTGCCACCAGCACAAGGACTAGCGGGAGTTCAGATACGCAGTATTTT

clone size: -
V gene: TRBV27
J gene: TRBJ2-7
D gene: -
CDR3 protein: CATGVNEQYF
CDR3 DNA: TGTGCCACGGGGGTCAACGAGCAGTACTTC

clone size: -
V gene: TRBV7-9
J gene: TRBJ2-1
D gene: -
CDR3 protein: CASSLVPGGGDEQFF
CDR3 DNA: TGTGCCAGCAGCTTAGTACCCGGGGGTGGCGATGAGCAGTTCTTC

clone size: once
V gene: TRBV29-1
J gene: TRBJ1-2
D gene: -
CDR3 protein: CSAGVQRDGYTF
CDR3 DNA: TGCAGCGCCGGCGTTCAACGGGATGGCTACACCTTC

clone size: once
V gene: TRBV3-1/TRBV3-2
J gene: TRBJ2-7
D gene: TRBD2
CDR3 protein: CASQRSGGKNEQYF
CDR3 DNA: TGTGCCAGCCAAAGGAGCGGGGGGAAGAACGAGCAGTACTTC

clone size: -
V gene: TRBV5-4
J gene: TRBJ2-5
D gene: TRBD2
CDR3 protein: CASSLKRLAGGETQYF
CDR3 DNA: TGTGCCAGCAGCTTGAAGCGACTAGCGGGGGGGGAGACCCAGTACTTC

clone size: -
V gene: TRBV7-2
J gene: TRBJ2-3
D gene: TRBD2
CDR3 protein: CAKALAGGDTQYF
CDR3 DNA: TGTGCGAAGGCCTTAGCGGGGGGTGATACGCAGTATTTT

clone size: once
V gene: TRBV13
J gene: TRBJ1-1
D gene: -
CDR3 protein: CASSLPRAETRGAFF
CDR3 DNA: TGTGCCAGCAGCTTACCTAGGGCGGAAACACGGGGGGCTTTCTTT

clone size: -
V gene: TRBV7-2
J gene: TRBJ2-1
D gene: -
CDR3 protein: CASSLASRYDEQFF
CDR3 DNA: TGTGCCAGCAGCTTAGCGAGTAGATATGATGAGCAGTTCTTC

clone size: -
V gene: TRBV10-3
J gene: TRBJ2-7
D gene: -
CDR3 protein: CAISDLGTREQYF
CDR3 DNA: TGTGCCATCAGTGACCTAGGGACACGGGAGCAGTACTTC

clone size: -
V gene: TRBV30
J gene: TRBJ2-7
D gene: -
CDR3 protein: CAWESDSGAYEQYF
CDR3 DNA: TGTGCCTGGGAATCGGACAGCGGAGCCTACGAGCAGTACTTC

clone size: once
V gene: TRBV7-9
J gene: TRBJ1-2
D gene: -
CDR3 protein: CASSYSNYGYTF
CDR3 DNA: TGTGCCAGCAGCTACAGTAACTATGGCTACACCTTC

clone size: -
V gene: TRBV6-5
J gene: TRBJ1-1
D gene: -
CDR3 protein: CASSNPLQPGFF
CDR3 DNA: TGTGCCAGCAGTAACCCGCTCCAACCCGGGTTCTTT

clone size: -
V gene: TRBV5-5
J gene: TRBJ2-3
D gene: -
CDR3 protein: CASSLVPGVGTDTQYF
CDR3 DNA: TGTGCCAGCAGCTTGGTGCCGGGAGTGGGCACAGATACGCAGTATTTT